This TCR beta chain was identified in a study of OX40 agonist ivuxolimab in advanced cancers. Study in general: Given to patients was ivuxolimab, an agonistic anti-OX40 (CD134) antibody. Three patients had partial responses: one hepatocellular carcinoma, two cutaneous melanoma.

Assay: immunoSEQ multiplex PCR; the TCRdb copy retains only in-frame clones and omits some. The sample lists about 100,000 clones; about 91% were seen once. The CDR3 totals 16 residues. Germline CDR1 reads SGDLS; CDR2 reads YYNGEE. V was clipped by 6 bases and J by 3 bases; unmatched bases: 11. The source is an adult with an advanced solid tumor such as melanoma, head and neck, liver or kidney cancer. The sequenced sample was CD4+ or CD8+ T cells sorted from blood, obtained in a trial of the OX40 agonist ivuxolimab. This rearrangement joins TRBV9 to TRBJ2-7, with 11 nucleotides matching TRBD2. CDR3 protein: CASNPTGTSGIYEQYF. The DNA for the CDR3 is TGTGCCAGCAACCCAACCGGGACTAGCGGAATCTACGAGCAGTACTTC.